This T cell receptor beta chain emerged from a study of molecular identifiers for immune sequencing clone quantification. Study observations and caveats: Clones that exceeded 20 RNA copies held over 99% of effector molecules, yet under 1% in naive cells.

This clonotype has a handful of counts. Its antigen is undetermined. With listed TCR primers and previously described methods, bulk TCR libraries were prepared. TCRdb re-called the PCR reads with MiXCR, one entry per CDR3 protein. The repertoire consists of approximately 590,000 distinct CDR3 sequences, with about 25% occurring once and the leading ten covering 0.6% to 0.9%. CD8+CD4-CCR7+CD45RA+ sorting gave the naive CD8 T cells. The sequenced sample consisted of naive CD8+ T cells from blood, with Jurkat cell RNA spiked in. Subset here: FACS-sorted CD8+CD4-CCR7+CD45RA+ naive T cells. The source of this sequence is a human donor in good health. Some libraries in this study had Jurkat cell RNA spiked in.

The CDR3: CSADRTLSGGAAYNEQFF. CDR3 nucleotide sequence: TGCAGTGCTGACAGGACCCTTAGCGGGGGGGCGGCCTACAATGAGCAGTTCTTC. This sequence joins TRBV20-1 and TRBJ2-1, with 11 nucleotides matching TRBD2. This CDR3 is 18 amino acids long. Germline loops: CDR1 DFQATT, CDR2 SNEGSKA (reference sequence). The J segment lost 2 bases and the V segment lost 5 bases, leaving 14 bases of the junction unmatched.